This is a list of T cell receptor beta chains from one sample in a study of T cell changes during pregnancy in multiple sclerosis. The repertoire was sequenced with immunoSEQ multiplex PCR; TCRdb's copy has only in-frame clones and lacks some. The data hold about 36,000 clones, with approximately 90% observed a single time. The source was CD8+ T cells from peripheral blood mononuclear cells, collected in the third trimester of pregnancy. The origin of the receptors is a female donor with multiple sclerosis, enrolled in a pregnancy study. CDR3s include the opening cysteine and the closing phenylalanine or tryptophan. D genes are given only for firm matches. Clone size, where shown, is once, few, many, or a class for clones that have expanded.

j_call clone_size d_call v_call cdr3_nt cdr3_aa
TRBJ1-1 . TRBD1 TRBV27 TGTGCCAGCAGTTTAATGACAGGGGGGAACACTGAAGCTTTCTTT CASSLMTGGNTEAFF
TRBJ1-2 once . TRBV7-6 TGTGCCAGCAGCCACGAGGGCTATGGCTACACCTTC CASSHEGYGYTF
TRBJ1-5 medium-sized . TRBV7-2 TGTGCCAGCAGCTTTCTACGTCAGCCCCAGCATTTT CASSFLRQPQHF
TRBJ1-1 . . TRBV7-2 TGTGCCAGCAGCTTAGGGGTCGAGGTGTATAGGAGTACGAACACTGAAGCTTTCTTT CASSLGVEVYRSTNTEAFF
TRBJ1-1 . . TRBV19 TGTGCCAGTAGTGCGGGTTCTGAAGCTTTCTTT CASSAGSEAFF
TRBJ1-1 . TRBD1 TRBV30 TGTGCCTGGAGATGGGGGACAGGTGAAGCTTTCTTT CAWRWGTGEAFF
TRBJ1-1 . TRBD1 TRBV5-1 TGCGCCAGCAGCTCTCGGACAGGGAACACTGAAGCTTTCTTT CASSSRTGNTEAFF
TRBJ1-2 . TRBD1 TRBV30 TGTGCCTGGAGTGTAACAGGGGGAGATGGCTACACCTTC CAWSVTGGDGYTF
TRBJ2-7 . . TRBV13 TGTGCCAGCAGCCTTGGACTTCTCTCCTACGAGCAGTACTTC CASSLGLLSYEQYF
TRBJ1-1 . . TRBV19 TGTGCCAGTAGTATTACAGGGAAGGTCACTGAAGCTTTCTTT CASSITGKVTEAFF
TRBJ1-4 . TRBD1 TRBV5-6 TGTGCCAGCAGCTACGGGACAGGGGTTAATGAAAAACTGTTTTTT CASSYGTGVNEKLFF
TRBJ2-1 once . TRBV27 TGTGCCAGCAGAACCGAGGGCCCTAATGAGCAGTTCTTC CASRTEGPNEQFF
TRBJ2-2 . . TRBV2 TGTGCCACCGCTGGCGGGAACACCGGGGAGCTGTTTTTT CATAGGNTGELFF
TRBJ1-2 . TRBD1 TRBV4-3 TGCGCCAGCAGCCAAAAAGATTCTTCCGGGACAGCTTTCTATGGCTACACCTTC CASSQKDSSGTAFYGYTF
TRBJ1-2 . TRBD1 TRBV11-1 TGTGCCAGCAGCGCCCGAACAGGGGGCAACTATGGCTACACCTTC CASSARTGGNYGYTF
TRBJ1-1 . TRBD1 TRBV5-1 TGCGCCAGCAGCTTGGGGACAGGGGGCTCCATGAACACTGAAGCTTTCTTT CASSLGTGGSMNTEAFF
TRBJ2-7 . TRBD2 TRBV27 TGTGCCAGCAACTTAGCGGGTTACCCCTCCTACGAGCAGTACTTC CASNLAGYPSYEQYF
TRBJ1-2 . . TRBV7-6 TGTGCCAGCAGCCCCGGCGGGGTCGGTGGCTACACCTTC CASSPGGVGGYTF
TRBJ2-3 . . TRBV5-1 TGCGCCAGCAGCCTGGAAATACAGGGAATGGCAGATACGCAGTATTTT CASSLEIQGMADTQYF
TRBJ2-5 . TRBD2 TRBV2 TGTGCCAGCACAGGGCGGGGGGGCTCCCAAGAGACCCAGTACTTC CASTGRGGSQETQYF
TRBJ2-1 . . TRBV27 TGTGCCAGCAGTTTAACGGGGAATGAGCAGTTCTTC CASSLTGNEQFF
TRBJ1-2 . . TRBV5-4 TGTGCCAGCAGCTTGAGGTTTTGGGGAGGGAGGGGCAGGAACTATGGCTACACCTTC CASSLRFWGGRGRNYGYTF
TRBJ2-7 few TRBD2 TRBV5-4 TGTGCCAGCAGCTTGGGTTCTAGCGGCCCCTACGAGCAGTACTTC CASSLGSSGPYEQYF
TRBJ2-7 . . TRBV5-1 TGCGCCAGCAGCTTGGAGGGGCGGACGCGTTCCTACGAGCAGTACTTC CASSLEGRTRSYEQYF
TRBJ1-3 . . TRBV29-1 TGCAGCGTTGAATCCCAGGGATCCGGAAACACCATATATTTT CSVESQGSGNTIYF
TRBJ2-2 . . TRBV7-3 TGTGCCAGCGGGGGGAATCCCGGGGAGCTGTTTTTT CASGGNPGELFF
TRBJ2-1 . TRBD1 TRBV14 TGTGCCAGCAGCCAAAACAGACAGGGGTCTAATGAGCAGTTCTTC CASSQNRQGSNEQFF
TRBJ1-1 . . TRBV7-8 TGTGCCAGCAGAACTTACCGGGGGGCGACTGAAGCTTTCTTT CASRTYRGATEAFF
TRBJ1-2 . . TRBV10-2 TGCGCCAGCACCCCAAGCACCAACTATGGCTACACCTTC CASTPSTNYGYTF
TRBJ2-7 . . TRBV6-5 TGTGCCAGCAGTCAAAAATACGAGCAGTACTTC CASSQKYEQYF
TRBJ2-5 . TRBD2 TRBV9 TGTGCCAGCAGCGGACTAGCGGGGGGGGATCAAGAGACCCAGTACTTC CASSGLAGGDQETQYF
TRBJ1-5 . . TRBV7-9 TGTGCCAGCAGTTCTCCCGATCAGCCCCAGCATTTT CASSSPDQPQHF
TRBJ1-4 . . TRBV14 TGTGCCAGCAGCCAAGAATTGAGAACTAATGAAAAACTGTTTTTT CASSQELRTNEKLFF
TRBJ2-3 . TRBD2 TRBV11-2 TGTGCCAGCAGCTCAAGGGGCGCGGGGGGGCCTACAGATACGCAGTATTTT CASSSRGAGGPTDTQYF
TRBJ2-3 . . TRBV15 TGTGCCACCAGCGGAAGAGCGGGCACAGATACGCAGTATTTT CATSGRAGTDTQYF
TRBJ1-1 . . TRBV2 TGTGCCAGCAGCGATATTCAACAGGTTGAAGCTTTCTTT CASSDIQQVEAFF
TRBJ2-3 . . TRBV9 TGTGCCAGCAGCCCATGGGACAACCGAAGAGATACGCAGTATTTT CASSPWDNRRDTQYF
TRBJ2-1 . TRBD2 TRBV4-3 TGCGCCAGCAGCCAAGAGGGGCTAGCGGGGGGGCCGGTGTACAATGAGCAGTTCTTC CASSQEGLAGGPVYNEQFF
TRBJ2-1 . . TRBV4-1 TGCGCCAGCAGCCAAGATCGGGGCTACAATGAGCAGTTCTTC CASSQDRGYNEQFF
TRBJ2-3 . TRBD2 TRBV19 TGTGCCAGTAGTAGACTAGCGGGAGCGACAGATACGCAGTATTTT CASSRLAGATDTQYF
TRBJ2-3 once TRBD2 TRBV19 TGTGCCAGTAGCTGGACTAGCGGGAGGGCCACAGATACGCAGTATTTT CASSWTSGRATDTQYF
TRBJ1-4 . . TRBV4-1 TGCGCCAGCAGAGTAGTCGGGGAAGGAGATGAAAAACTGTTTTTT CASRVVGEGDEKLFF
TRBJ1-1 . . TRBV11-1 TGTGCCAGCAGCTTAGCGTCGACAGGGAACACTGAAGCTTTCTTT CASSLASTGNTEAFF
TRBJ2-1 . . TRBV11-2 TGTGCCAGCAGCCCGACAGGTTCCTCCTACAATGAGCAGTTCTTC CASSPTGSSYNEQFF
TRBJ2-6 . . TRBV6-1 TGTGCCAGCAGTGGGGGGGTAACTGGGGCCAACGTCCTGACTTTC CASSGGVTGANVLTF
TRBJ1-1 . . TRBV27 TGTGCCAGCTGTAGGCAAGGGAGTGGCACTGAAGCTTTCTTT CASCRQGSGTEAFF
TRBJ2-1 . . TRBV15 TGTGCCACCAGCAGAGACAGGGAACCCAATGAGCAGTTCTTC CATSRDREPNEQFF
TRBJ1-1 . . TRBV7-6 TGTGCCAGCAGCTTTGACGGGGGGATGAACACTGAAGCTTTCTTT CASSFDGGMNTEAFF
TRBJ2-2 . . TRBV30 TGTGCCTGGGCTCCTGGAGTTCGGAACACCGGGGAGCTGTTTTTT CAWAPGVRNTGELFF
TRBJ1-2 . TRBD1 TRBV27 TGTGCCAGCAGTACCCGGACAGGGTCGTATGGCTACACCTTC CASSTRTGSYGYTF
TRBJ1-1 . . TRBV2 TGTGCCAGCACCCTACGGGTCCCAGGGGAAGGGGACACTGAAGCTTTCTTT CASTLRVPGEGDTEAFF
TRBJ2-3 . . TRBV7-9 TGTGCCAGCAGCTTAGAGCGGCATACGCAGTATTTT CASSLERHTQYF
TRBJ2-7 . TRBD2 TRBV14 TGTGCCAGCAGCCAAGGACTAGCGGGATACTACGAGCAGTACTTC CASSQGLAGYYEQYF
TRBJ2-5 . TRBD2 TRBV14 TGTGCCAGCAGCCAAGATAATGTTCTAGCGGGGAAAAAGACCCAGTACTTC CASSQDNVLAGKKTQYF
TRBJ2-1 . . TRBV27 TGTGCCAGCTCGGGAGTAACCTACAATGAGCAGTTCTTC CASSGVTYNEQFF
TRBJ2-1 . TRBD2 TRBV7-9 TGTGCCAGCAGCCCTACTAGCGGGGGGCAACACAATGAGCAGTTCTTC CASSPTSGGQHNEQFF
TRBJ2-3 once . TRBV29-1 TGCAGCGTACGAGCTGGTGCAGATACGCAGTATTTT CSVRAGADTQYF
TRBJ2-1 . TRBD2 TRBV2 TGTGCCAGCAGTGAAACTAGCGGAAGCTCCTACAATGAGCAGTTCTTC CASSETSGSSYNEQFF
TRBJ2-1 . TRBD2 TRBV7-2 TGTGCCAGCAGCCAGTCTAGCGGGGGGTACCGAGTGAATGAGCAGTTCTTC CASSQSSGGYRVNEQFF